Below, 30 T cell receptor beta chains from the same sample are listed, as sequenced in a study of T-cell memory formation after mild COVID-19. TCRdb reprocessed the 5' RACE reads with MiXCR, giving one entry per CDR3 protein. This repertoire shows hundreds of thousands of distinct CDR3 sequences, 16% found once; its top ten account for roughly a fifth. Sequencing was done on a sample of PBMCs or a T cell subset sorted from them (not recorded which). The receptors here all came from a man aged 18 to 35 who had mild COVID-19 (a few samples of this study predate the infection). Cell type and time point are not known.

Only a few counts were recorded for this clonotype. The chain links TRBV2 to TRBJ1-5; a possible D gene is TRBD1 (6 bases). With 5 bases removed from V and 2 bases from J, the gap between germline ends came to 13 bases. Germline V gene sequence: CDR1 SNHLY, CDR2 FYNNEI. The CDR3 contains 15 residues. The CDR3 protein is CASSNRDGGNQPQHF. Here the CDR3 DNA reads TGTGCCAGCAGTAACAGGGACGGAGGCAATCAGCCCCAGCATTTT. Full variable domain (missing parts from reference TRBV2 and TRBJ1-5): EPEVTQTPSHQVTQMGQEVILRCVPISNHLYFYWYRQILGQKVEFLVSFYNNEISEKSEIFDDQFSVERPDGSNFTLKIRSTKLEDSAMYFCASSNRDGGNQPQHFGDGTRLSIL.

This clonotype has more than one count but fewer than ten. The chain is built from TRBV6-5 and TRBJ1-1; 9 bases line up with TRBD1. Germline V gene sequence: CDR1 MNHEY, CDR2 SVGAGI. This CDR3 is built from 16 residues. With V trimmed by 1 base and J by 6 bases, 9 bases remained unmatched. Written as DNA, the CDR3 is TGTGCCAGCAGTTACTGGACAGGGGTCGGTCTGGCTGAAGCTTTCTTT. Its translation: CASSYWTGVGLAEAFF.

This sequence joins TRBV7-2 and TRBJ2-4, with 7 bases lining up with TRBD1. Germline trimming cut 5 bases from V and 3 bases from J; bases unmatched to any gene: 1. There are 13 residues in the CDR3. Germline V lookup: CDR1 SGHTA, CDR2 FQGNSA. The CDR3 loop reads CASSDRVKNIQYF. As DNA, the CDR3 is TGTGCCAGCAGCGACAGGGTCAAAAACATTCAGTACTTC.

The chain couples TRBV20-1 to TRBJ1-2; D possibly corresponds to TRBD1 (5 bases). CDR3 length equals 16 residues. The germline V gene has CDR1 DFQATT and CDR2 SNEGSKA (reference sequence). Trimming shortened V by 4 bases and J by 0 bases, and 18 bases separated the two germline ends. CDR3 DNA: TGCAGTGCTACCGGACACCGATCGGTAGCTAACTATGGCTACACCTTC. It translates to CSATGHRSVANYGYTF.

This sequence joins TRBV9 and TRBJ2-1; D unclear. Trimming stripped 0 bases from V and 12 bases from J, with 13 bases between. Per the germline V gene, CDR1 is SGDLS and CDR2 is YYNGEE. The CDR3 is made up of 13 amino acids. CDR3 sequence (DNA): TGTGCCAGCAGCGTAGACCAAGAGAGAGGGCAGTTCTTC. Translating gives CASSVDQERGQFF.

CDR3 DNA sequence: TGCGCCAGCAGCCAAGATCCGGGGGGTTTGAACTCACCCCTCCACTTT. This translates into CASSQDPGGLNSPLHF. The chain combines TRBV4-3 with TRBJ1-6, with D maybe TRBD1 (5 bases). Trimming cost V 0 bases and J 10 bases, with 16 bases left between them. Per germline, CDR1 LGHNA and CDR2 YSLEER. The CDR3 length is 16 residues.

The genes are TRBV5-1 and TRBJ1-6, with 8 bases that match TRBD1. Unmatched junction bases numbered 8, after V lost 1 base and J lost 8 bases. The CDR3 has 16 residues. Looked up from germline, CDR1 is SGHRS and CDR2 is YFSETQ. CDR3 nucleotides: TGCGCCAGCAGCTTGACGACCGGACAGGGCTATTCACCCCTCCACTTT. Amino acids: CASSLTTGQGYSPLHF.

This clonotype has at least ten counts. The genes are TRBV6-6 and TRBJ2-1; 7 bases are shared with TRBD2. The V gene's germline CDR1 is MNHNY and CDR2 SVGAGI (reference sequence). The CDR3 is 15 amino acids. With 8 bases clipped from V and 4 bases from J, the junction kept 11 bases outside the gene matches. CDR3 region: CASLGVGGYYNEQFF. The DNA of the CDR3 is TGTGCCAGCCTGGGGGTCGGGGGGTATTACAATGAGCAGTTCTTC.

The V and J genes are TRBV19 and TRBJ2-7; D possibly corresponds to TRBD1 (5 bases). This CDR3 contains 13 residues. Germline V gene lookup returns CDR1 LNHDA and CDR2 SQIVND (reference sequence). V was cut by 1 base and J by 4 bases, with 8 bases left in between. CDR3 in DNA: TGTGCCAGTAGTATAGTGGCAGGGTACGAGCAGTACTTC. It codes for CASSIVAGYEQYF. The variable domain in full, with the rest retrieved from reference TRBV19 and TRBJ2-7, is DGGITQSPKYLFRKEGQNVTLSCEQNLNHDAMYWYRQDPGQGLRLIYYSQIVNDFQKGDIAEGYSVSREKKESFPLTVTSAQKNPTAFYLCASSIVAGYEQYFGPGTRLTVT.

This chain joins TRBV7-9 and TRBJ2-3, with 10 bases that match TRBD1. V shed 7 bases and J 3 bases; nucleotides not matched to a gene: 7. The CDR3 has 15 amino acids. Germline-derived CDR1 and CDR2 are SEHNR and FQNEAQ (reference sequence). The CDR3 here is CASTKTGQGTDTQYF. The CDR3 nucleotides are TGTGCCAGCACAAAGACGGGACAGGGGACAGATACGCAGTATTTT. The whole variable domain, remainder taken from reference TRBV7-9 and TRBJ2-3, is DTGVSQNPRHKITKRGQNVTFRCDPISEHNRLYWYRQTLGQGPEFLTYFQNEAQLEKSRLLSDRFSAERPKGSFSTLEIQRTEQGDSAMYLCASTKTGQGTDTQYFGPGTRLTVL.

There are a few counts of this clonotype. This chain joins TRBV12-3 or TRBV12-4 and TRBJ2-3, with 7 bases fitting TRBD2. The CDR3 runs 16 residues. With 5 bases clipped from V and 2 bases from J, the junction kept 10 bases outside the gene matches. The CDR3 reads CASSLFSAGDTDTQYF. The CDR3 coding sequence is TGTGCCAGCAGTCTTTTTTCGGCGGGGGACACAGATACGCAGTATTTT.

This clonotype was recorded at least ten times. The chain carries TRBV5-1 and TRBJ2-5; weak D call: TRBD2 (5 bases). Between the trimmed V and J ends, which lost 3 bases and 3 bases, there was a span of 12 bases. This CDR3 comprises 14 residues. Germline lookup yields CDR1 SGHRS and CDR2 YFSETQ. CDR3 nucleotide sequence: TGCGCCAGCAGCTACCCGGGATCAGAAGAGACCCAGTACTTC. Protein sequence: CASSYPGSEETQYF.

This chain joins TRBV5-6 and TRBJ2-6; D call uncertain. V was trimmed by 1 base and J by 1 base, leaving 6 bases between them. Germline CDR1 SGHDT, CDR2 YYEEEE. This CDR3 is built from 15 residues. The CDR3: CASSLLYSGANVLTF. Written as DNA, the CDR3 is TGTGCCAGCAGCTTGCTGTATTCTGGGGCCAACGTCCTGACTTTC.

A few counts support this clonotype. This chain uses TRBV5-1 with TRBJ2-1; TRBD1 might be the D (6 bases). Germline lookup yields CDR1 SGHRS and CDR2 YFSETQ. This CDR3 has 12 amino acids. V dropped 4 bases and J dropped 8 bases, with 10 bases sitting between them. This chain's CDR3 is CASSPDRHEQFF. As DNA, the CDR3 is TGCGCCAGCAGCCCTGACAGGCATGAGCAGTTCTTC.

This clonotype was seen a few times. The chain links TRBV7-6 to TRBJ2-3; 9 bases match TRBD1. CDR3 length: 15 residues. V lost 1 base to trimming and J lost 2 bases; unmatched junction nucleotides: 1. CDR1 and CDR2 from the germline V gene are SGHVS and FNYEAQ. This CDR3 reads CASSLGTGVTDTQYF. In DNA, the CDR3 is TGTGCCAGCAGCTTAGGGACAGGGGTCACAGATACGCAGTATTTT.

In this sample, this clonotype turned up a few times. The chain uses TRBV5-1 and TRBJ2-1; no clear D gene. The CDR3 is 14 residues long. V dropped 4 bases and J dropped 5 bases, with 13 bases sitting between them. Looked up from germline, CDR1 is SGHRS and CDR2 is YFSETQ. The CDR3 reads CASSRSSGDNEQFF. CDR3 in DNA: TGCGCCAGCAGCAGGAGTTCGGGCGACAATGAGCAGTTCTTC.

J is TRBJ2-5 and V is TRBV21-1. TRBV21-1 is recorded as a pseudogene. This CDR3 spans 17 amino acids. In DNA form, the CDR3 reads TGTGCCAGCAGCAAACTTCGGCAGTTCACGTACCAAGAGACCCAGTACTTC. Protein product: CASSKLRQFTYQETQYF.

The chain combines TRBV30 with TRBJ2-7, with D possibly matching TRBD1 (5 bases). CDR3 length equals 11 residues. Germline CDR1 reads GTSNPN; CDR2 reads SVGIG (reference sequence). The V gene lost 8 bases and the J gene lost 6 bases, with 14 bases spanning the gap. CDR3: CAVTKGREQYF. Here the CDR3 DNA reads TGTGCCGTAACGAAGGGGCGCGAGCAGTACTTC.

In its sample, this clonotype was seen a few times. The V gene is TRBV20-1, the J gene TRBJ1-2; D is unresolved. The CDR3 extends over 9 amino acids. The V end lost 5 bases, the J end lost 6 bases, and 4 bases lay between the germline ends. Germline V gives CDR1 DFQATT, CDR2 SNEGSKA (reference sequence). The CDR3 DNA is TGCAGTGCTGGCGATGGCTACACCTTC. Its translation: CSAGDGYTF.

The chain recombines TRBV7-9 with TRBJ1-5; no clear D gene. The CDR3 consists of 14 residues. V was trimmed by 4 bases and J by 4 bases, leaving 11 bases between them. Germline V gives CDR1 SEHNR, CDR2 FQNEAQ (reference sequence). CDR3 loop: CASSYSGRNQPQHF. CDR3 nucleotide sequence: TGTGCCAGCAGCTACTCCGGGAGAAATCAGCCCCAGCATTTT.

The table lists this clonotype with a few counts. The chain is built from TRBV7-8 and TRBJ2-7, with no clear D. The CDR3 length is 13 residues. Germline-derived CDR1 and CDR2 are SGHVS and FQNEAQ. V dropped 7 bases and J dropped 5 bases, with 15 bases sitting between them. The CDR3 is CASTQAGQDEQYV. As DNA, the CDR3 is TGTGCCAGCACCCAGGCAGGCCAGGACGAGCAGTACGTC.

V and J are TRBV4-3 and TRBJ2-3; D perhaps matches TRBD2 (5 bases). The V gene lost 5 bases and the J gene lost 3 bases, with 15 bases spanning the gap. Germline V gene lookup returns CDR1 LGHNA and CDR2 YSLEER. The CDR3 is made up of 15 amino acids. The CDR3 spells CASSSLYGITDTQYF. DNA for the CDR3: TGCGCCAGCAGCTCTCTTTACGGGATTACAGATACGCAGTATTTT.

J is TRBJ1-1 and V is TRBV4-2; D gene unclear. The germline V gene encodes CDR1 LGHNA and CDR2 YNFKEQ. This CDR3 contains 14 residues. Trimming removed 0 bases at V and 4 bases at J, with 9 bases between. In DNA form, the CDR3 reads TGTGCCAGCAGCCAAGACCCCCCAACCACTGAAGCTTTCTTT. It is translated as CASSQDPPTTEAFF.

The V call is TRBV7-9, the J call TRBJ2-1; weak D call: TRBD1 (5 bases). The germline V gene has CDR1 SEHNR and CDR2 FQNEAQ (reference sequence). V lost 3 bases and J lost 3, with 9 bases in between. CDR3 length: 14 residues. CDR3 nucleotide sequence: TGTGCCAGCAGCTTTACAGGATTCTACAATGAGCAGTTCTTC. It encodes CASSFTGFYNEQFF.

The chain joins TRBV19 to TRBJ1-1, with 7 bases lining up with TRBD1. The CDR3 length is 13 residues. After removal of 5 bases from V and 3 bases from J, the junction contained 3 bases not matched to a gene. Germline CDR1 LNHDA, CDR2 SQIVND (reference sequence). CDR3: CASSGGTDTEAFF. For the CDR3, the DNA is TGTGCCAGTAGTGGTGGGACAGACACTGAAGCTTTCTTT.

This chain joins TRBV3-1 and TRBJ1-5; maybe TRBD1 (5 bases). Germline V gene data show CDR1 as LGHDT and CDR2 as YNNKEL (reference sequence). V was clipped by 4 bases and J by 2 bases, with 15 bases between them. The CDR3 totals 16 residues. CDR3 sequence: CASSPTWGRGNQPQHF. In DNA form, the CDR3 reads TGTGCCAGCAGCCCGACCTGGGGCAGAGGCAATCAGCCCCAGCATTTT.

A few counts support this clonotype. The V and J genes are TRBV6-6 and TRBJ1-5; D is ambiguous. Trimming removed 4 bases from V and 0 bases from J, with 10 bases in between. Germline lookup yields CDR1 MNHNY and CDR2 SVGAGI (reference sequence). CDR3 length: 15 amino acids. CDR3 in amino acids: CASSLTVYSNQPQHF. DNA of the CDR3: TGTGCCAGCAGTTTGACGGTATATAGCAATCAGCCCCAGCATTTT.

This CDR3 is CASSGSFAVGQPSGETQYF. As DNA, the CDR3 is TGTGCCAGCAGCGGGTCATTCGCGGTGGGACAGCCCTCAGGGGAGACCCAGTACTTC. The rearrangement links TRBV7-8 to TRBJ2-5; TRBD1 matches 7 bases. Per the germline V gene, CDR1 is SGHVS and CDR2 is FQNEAQ. V shed 5 bases, J shed 5 bases, and the junction held 23 bases outside the gene matches. The CDR3 is 19 amino acids.

This clonotype appeared many times. The chain has TRBV7-3 and TRBJ2-1; tentatively, D is TRBD2 (6 bases). The CDR3 extends over 12 amino acids. Trimming shortened V by 5 bases and J by 9 bases, and 11 bases separated the two germline ends. Germline V CDR1 and CDR2: SGHTA, FQGTGA. The DNA of the CDR3 is TGTGCCAGCAGCCGGATGGGGGGTGAGCAGTTCTTC. Encoded protein: CASSRMGGEQFF. Full variable domain (missing parts from reference TRBV7-3 and TRBJ2-1): GAGVSQTPSNKVTEKGKYVELRCDPISGHTALYWYRQSLGQGPEFLIYFQGTGAADDSGLPNDRFFAVRPEGSVSTLKIQRTERGDSAVYLCASSRMGGEQFFGPGTRLTVL.

The V and J genes are TRBV10-3 and TRBJ2-5, with 7 bases aligning to TRBD1. This CDR3 is built from 12 residues. The germline V gene encodes CDR1 ENHRY and CDR2 SYGVKD. The junction had 2 bases not matched to a gene; V was cut back by 6 bases and J by 4 bases. CDR3 in DNA: TGTGCCATCAGGGCAGGGGGAGAGACCCAGTACTTC. It codes for CAIRAGGETQYF.